A selection of T cell receptor beta chains follows, all from one sample in a study of CD4 T cell repertoires in COVID-19. Sequencing was performed with immunoSEQ multiplex PCR; in TCRdb, only in-frame clones are kept and a portion is missing. The top ten hold roughly 0.62% of the sample, which has 20,000 or so clones, 87% seen once. The specimen comprised central memory CD4+ T cells from blood, sampled before the COVID-19 pandemic. These receptors were taken from a human donor who had COVID-19. CDR3s include the opening cysteine and the closing phenylalanine or tryptophan. D genes are given only for firm matches. Some rows mark clone size as missing; the rest say once, few, many or name a class of expanded clone.

v_call,d_call,clone_size,j_call,cdr3_nt,cdr3_aa
TRBV10-1,TRBD1,few,TRBJ2-1,TGCGCCAGTTCATCGGGACAGGGCTACAATGAGCAGTTCTTC,CASSSGQGYNEQFF
TRBV5-4,NA,NA,TRBJ2-7,TGTGCCAGCAGCTTGGGAAGCGCCACACTACCCTACGAGCAGTACTTC,CASSLGSATLPYEQYF
TRBV5-1,TRBD1,NA,TRBJ2-1,TGCGCCAGCAGCTCCGGGACAGGCATTTACAATGAGCAGTTCTTC,CASSSGTGIYNEQFF
TRBV19,TRBD1,NA,TRBJ2-2,TGTGCCAGTAGTCCTTCCCGGACAGGGACCGGGGAGCTGTTTTTT,CASSPSRTGTGELFF
TRBV25-1,NA,NA,TRBJ2-5,TGTGCCAGCAGTGAAGACAGGCGGCTGCAAGAGACCCAGTACTTC,CASSEDRRLQETQYF
TRBV6-5,NA,NA,TRBJ2-4,TGTGCCAGCAGTTCCCTGGACAGCCAGGGGAACATTCAGTACTTC,CASSSLDSQGNIQYF
TRBV14,TRBD2,NA,TRBJ2-1,TGTGCCAGCAGAAAAGAGGCGGCGGGAGAGTGGAATGAGCAGTTCTTC,CASRKEAAGEWNEQFF
TRBV18,NA,NA,TRBJ1-1,TGTGCCAGCTCACCTCCGGGACTTCCTTATGAAGCTTTCTTT,CASSPPGLPYEAFF
TRBV4-2,NA,NA,TRBJ2-1,TGTGCCAGCAGCCAAGACGGTTACAATGAGCAGTTCTTC,CASSQDGYNEQFF
TRBV28,NA,NA,TRBJ1-5,TGTGCCAGCAGTTTAGGACAGAGCAATCAGCCCCAGCATTTT,CASSLGQSNQPQHF
TRBV9,NA,NA,TRBJ2-2,TGTGCCAGCAGCTTAGCAGGTCCGAACACCGGGGAGCTGTTTTTT,CASSLAGPNTGELFF
TRBV6-1,NA,NA,TRBJ1-6,TGTGCCAGCAGTGATGCGGTGACCTTTTCGAGCTCCTATAATTCACCCCTCCACTTT,CASSDAVTFSSSYNSPLHF
TRBV30,TRBD2,NA,TRBJ2-1,TGTGCCTGGAGTAGTAGCGGGAGGCGGGAGGTTGAGCAGTTCTTC,CAWSSSGRREVEQFF
TRBV2,TRBD2,NA,TRBJ2-1,TGTGCCACCCGGATCCCTAGCGGGGGTTACAATGAGCAGTTCTTC,CATRIPSGGYNEQFF
TRBV27,TRBD1,NA,TRBJ1-2,TGTGCCAGCAGTCTCCGGACAGGCTATGGCTACACCTTC,CASSLRTGYGYTF
TRBV30,TRBD2,NA,TRBJ2-1,TGTGCCTTGATAGGGACTAGCCAACACAATGAGCAGTTCTTC,CALIGTSQHNEQFF
TRBV28,NA,NA,TRBJ1-3,TGTGCCAGCAGTTTGGCCGGGACACTGTCTGGAAACACCATATATTTT,CASSLAGTLSGNTIYF
TRBV6-1,NA,NA,TRBJ2-2,TGTGCCAGCAGTGTATCCGGGAACGCCGGGGAGCTGTTTTTT,CASSVSGNAGELFF
TRBV4-1,TRBD2,NA,TRBJ2-2,TGCGCCAGCAGCCTCCACATGCTCGCAGCGGGAGGCCTTGACACCGGGGAGCTGTTTTTT,CASSLHMLAAGGLDTGELFF
TRBV5-1,NA,NA,TRBJ1-2,TGCGCCAGCAGCTTGGACGGGGGTGGCTATGGCTACACCTTC,CASSLDGGGYGYTF
TRBV6-5,NA,NA,TRBJ2-7,TGTGCCAGCAGTTGGACAGAAGGCTACGAGCAGTACTTC,CASSWTEGYEQYF
TRBV10-2,TRBD2,once,TRBJ2-1,TGCGCCAGCAGTGAGTTCCTAGCGGGAGTGTCCGAGCAGTTCTTC,CASSEFLAGVSEQFF
TRBV6-6,NA,NA,TRBJ1-3,TGTGCCAGCAGTTACTCAGGGGCGAGTGGAAACACCATATATTTT,CASSYSGASGNTIYF
TRBV28,NA,NA,TRBJ2-6,TGTGCCAGCAAACGGGACACCGCAGCCAACGTCCTGACTTTC,CASKRDTAANVLTF
TRBV4-1,TRBD1,NA,TRBJ2-7,TGCGCCAGCAGCCTTACCTCTAGGGGGCTGGAACGTACCTACGAGCAGTACTTC,CASSLTSRGLERTYEQYF
TRBV2,TRBD2,NA,TRBJ2-2,TGTGCCAGCAATCCTCTACCTATAGCGGGGAGCACCGGGGAGCTGTTTTTT,CASNPLPIAGSTGELFF